Each of the 21 T cell receptor beta chains below was sequenced from the same sample in a study. TCRdb reprocessed the RT-PCR reads via MiXCR and lists one record per CDR3 protein. The data show hundreds of thousands of distinct CDR3 sequences, approximately 15% seen once. Source material: memory CD4+ T cells from blood. These receptor sequences come from a female donor in good health, serving as a healthy control.

This clonotype was counted between two and nine times. The chain carries TRBV6-6 and TRBJ2-1; TRBD2 matches 10 bases. The junction had 11 bases not matched to a gene; V was cut back by 5 bases and J by 7 bases. From germline, CDR1 is MNHNY and CDR2 SVGAGI (reference sequence). The CDR3 totals 16 residues. The CDR3 bases are TGTGCCAGCAGTGCGAAGGGTAGCGGGGGGACTAATGAGCAGTTCTTC. Residues: CASSAKGSGGTNEQFF.

The count of this clonotype is one. V usage is TRBV20-1 and J usage is TRBJ1-6; possible D gene TRBD1, 5 bases. Germline values: CDR1 DFQATT, CDR2 SNEGSKA (reference sequence). The CDR3 contains 15 residues. Here the CDR3 reads CGASGGLQRNAPLHF. The CDR3 DNA sequence: TGCGGGGCTAGTGGAGGTTTGCAGAGGAATGCACCCCTCCACTTT.

The chain recombines TRBV7-2 with TRBJ2-1, with D perhaps TRBD1 (5 bases). This CDR3 is built from 12 residues. From germline, CDR1 is SGHTA and CDR2 FQGNSA. The ends were cut back, 5 bases at V and 9 bases at J, with 11 bases in the middle. The CDR3 DNA sequence: TGTGCCAGCAGCAGACCAGGGATTGAGCAGTTCTTC. Its protein product is CASSRPGIEQFF. Full variable domain (outside the CDR3, taken from reference TRBV7-2 and TRBJ2-1): GAGVSQSPSNKVTEKGKDVELRCDPISGHTALYWYRQSLGQGLEFLIYFQGNSAPDKSGLPSDRFSAERTGGSVSTLTIQRTQQEDSAVYLCASSRPGIEQFFGPGTRLTVL.

The V gene is TRBV20-1, the J gene TRBJ2-7, with TRBD2 matching over 13 bases. CDR3 size: 17 residues. V lost 6 bases and J lost 3; bases outside the gene matches: 14. Germline V gene sequence: CDR1 DFQATT, CDR2 SNEGSKA (reference sequence). The CDR3 DNA reads as TGCAGTGCAAGGACTAGCGGGGGAGGTTCGGGGCTCTACGAGCAGTACTTC. Encoded protein: CSARTSGGGSGLYEQYF.

This clonotype was recorded at least ten times. The V gene is TRBV6-5, the J gene TRBJ1-3; possible D gene TRBD1, 6 bases. Trimming took 10 bases from V and 0 from J, leaving 13 bases between them. CDR3 length equals 14 residues. Germline loops: CDR1 MNHEY, CDR2 SVGAGI. The DNA of the CDR3 is TGTGCCACTGGAGGGGGGACCTCTGGAAACACCATATATTTT. Translated: CATGGGTSGNTIYF.

DNA of the CDR3: TGTGCCAGCAAGCCTTGGGGATTGTACAATGAGCAGTTCTTC. It translates to CASKPWGLYNEQFF. The V and J genes are TRBV6-1 and TRBJ2-1; D is uncertain. Trimming took 7 bases from V and 4 from J, leaving 14 bases between them. CDR1 and CDR2 from the germline V gene are MNHNS and SASEGT. This CDR3 has 14 amino acids.

This clonotype has only a few counts. The V call is TRBV2, the J call TRBJ2-7; TRBD1 agrees at 9 bases. The CDR3 has 14 amino acids. CDR1 is SNHLY, CDR2 FYNNEI, per germline. Trimming took 10 bases from V and 7 from J; bases not matched to a gene: 14. The CDR3 bases are TGTGCCACAGGTGGAAGACAGGGGGTAAGGGAGCAGTACTTC. It encodes CATGGRQGVREQYF.

This chain connects TRBV18 to TRBJ2-3, with a weak D call TRBD2 (5 bases). Germline CDR1 KGHSH, CDR2 LQKENI. V dropped 2 bases and J dropped 8 bases, with 14 bases sitting between them. The CDR3 spans 14 residues. CDR3 sequence: CASSPGGAGGTQYF. DNA of the CDR3: TGTGCCAGCTCACCAGGAGGCGCAGGAGGTACGCAGTATTTT.

The chain is built from TRBV18 and TRBJ2-7; D not resolved. V was trimmed by 3 bases and J by 6 bases, leaving 9 bases between them. In germline, CDR1 is KGHSH, CDR2 LQKENI. CDR3 length equals 12 residues. The CDR3 DNA follows: TGTGCCAGCTCACCGAACGAAAGCGAGCAGTACTTC. Translated: CASSPNESEQYF.

The chain recombines TRBV15 with TRBJ1-2, with D possibly matching TRBD1 (6 bases). From germline, CDR1 is LNHNV and CDR2 YYDKDF (reference sequence). The CDR3 sequence is 14 residues long. Trimming pared 6 bases from V and 0 bases from J, leaving 11 bases between. The CDR3 region is CATRGGGANYGYTF. The CDR3 coding sequence is TGTGCCACCAGGGGAGGGGGAGCTAACTATGGCTACACCTTC.

V gene TRBV5-1 combines with J gene TRBJ2-6; D gene unclear. CDR3 length equals 14 residues. Germline V gene sequence: CDR1 SGHRS, CDR2 YFSETQ. Trimming took 1 base from V and 4 from J, leaving 6 bases between them. The CDR3 nucleotides read TGCGCCAGCAGCTTGAGTGTCGGGGCCAACGTCCTGACTTTC. This codes for CASSLSVGANVLTF.

The table lists this clonotype with a few counts. The V call is TRBV4-1, the J call TRBJ2-3; 7 bases agree with TRBD2. CDR3 length equals 15 residues. The ends lost 4 bases at V and 2 bases at J; junction bases unmatched: 6. CDR1 is MGHRA, CDR2 YSYEKL, per germline. CDR3 DNA: TGCGCCAGCAGCCTCCGGGAGGTAAACACAGATACGCAGTATTTT. Its translation: CASSLREVNTDTQYF.

This clonotype was seen only a few times. This chain connects TRBV28 to TRBJ2-3; weak D call: TRBD1 (6 bases). Deletions cut 3 bases from V and 1 base from J, with 17 bases between. CDR1 and CDR2 (germline): MDHEN, SYDVKM. The CDR3 extends over 17 amino acids. CDR3 bases: TGTGCCAGCAGTTTTCCCCCGTTAGGGACACGCACAGATACGCAGTATTTT. Amino acid sequence: CASSFPPLGTRTDTQYF.

The chain links TRBV24-1 to TRBJ1-1, with unresolved D. This CDR3 spans 13 amino acids. CDR1 KGHDR and CDR2 SFDVKD come from the germline V gene. Trimming stripped 4 bases from V and 4 bases from J, with 9 bases between. CDR3 loop: CATSDSYATEAFF. CDR3 sequence (DNA): TGTGCCACCAGTGACAGCTATGCCACTGAAGCTTTCTTT.

The chain employs TRBV6-1 and TRBJ1-6; a weak D match, TRBD1 (6 bases). Trimming shortened V by 4 bases and J by 10 bases, and 20 bases separated the two germline ends. CDR1 and CDR2 (germline): MNHNS, SASEGT. This CDR3 is built from 16 residues. CDR3 nucleotides: TGTGCCAGCAGTGTCAACGCGGGGGGCTCTGGGTCACCCCTCCACTTT. Its translation: CASSVNAGGSGSPLHF.

The rearrangement joins TRBV6-2 or TRBV6-3 to TRBJ1-1; 8 bases line up with TRBD1. Germline CDR1 MNHEY, CDR2 SVGEGT. J was trimmed by 3 bases and V by 5 bases; bases with no gene match: 8. This CDR3 has 15 amino acids. CDR3 sequence reads: CASSPNRGEDTEAFF. CDR3 DNA sequence: TGTGCCAGCAGTCCTAACAGGGGGGAGGACACTGAAGCTTTCTTT.

This clonotype came up many times. The rearrangement uses TRBV20-1 and TRBJ2-7, with D uncertain. In germline, CDR1 is DFQATT, CDR2 SNEGSKA (reference sequence). The V end was cut by 2 bases, the J end by 0 bases, with 8 bases between. The CDR3 has 13 residues. The CDR3: CSARSYISYEQYF. DNA for the CDR3: TGCAGTGCTAGATCATACATCTCCTACGAGCAGTACTTC.

This clonotype came up a few times. This chain uses TRBV20-1 with TRBJ2-3; 10 positions agree with TRBD2. The V gene end was trimmed by 6 bases and the J gene end by 5 bases; junction bases not matched to a gene: 17. The CDR3 is 17 residues long. Germline V gene data show CDR1 as DFQATT and CDR2 as SNEGSKA (reference sequence). The CDR3: CSASPASGRLREDTQYF. CDR3 bases: TGCAGTGCGTCCCCGGCTAGCGGGAGACTCCGGGAAGATACGCAGTATTTT.

This clonotype was observed a few times. V is TRBV15 and J is TRBJ1-2; 10 bases match TRBD1. Germline V CDR1 and CDR2: LNHNV, YYDKDF (reference sequence). This CDR3 contains 14 residues. V trimming: 3 bases; J trimming: 4 bases; junction bases outside the gene matches: 2. CDR3 sequence reads: CATSRRQGAYGYTF. In DNA, the CDR3 is TGTGCCACCAGCAGGCGACAGGGGGCCTATGGCTACACCTTC.

V is TRBV28 and J is TRBJ1-1; D is undetermined. CDR3 length: 14 residues. Trimming pared 2 bases from V and 4 bases from J, leaving 11 bases between. In germline, CDR1 is MDHEN, CDR2 SYDVKM. CDR3 nucleotides: TGTGCCAGCAGTTTAGCCACACAGTCCACTGAAGCTTTCTTT. Protein: CASSLATQSTEAFF. Supplemented by reference TRBV28 and TRBJ1-1, the full variable domain reads DVKVTQSSRYLVKRTGEKVFLECVQDMDHENMFWYRQDPGLGLRLIYFSYDVKMKEKGDIPEGYSVSREKKERFSLILESASTNQTSMYLCASSLATQSTEAFFGQGTRLTVV.

This clonotype was counted between two and nine times. The chain recombines TRBV5-8 with TRBJ2-3; the match to TRBD2 covers 14 bases. J lost 9 bases, V lost 4 bases, and 4 bases had no gene match. Germline V gene lookup returns CDR1 SGHTS and CDR2 YDEGEE. The CDR3 sequence is 14 residues long. The CDR3 sequence is CASSKGLAGDTQYF. For the CDR3, the DNA is TGTGCCAGCAGCAAGGGACTAGCGGGAGACACGCAGTATTTT.